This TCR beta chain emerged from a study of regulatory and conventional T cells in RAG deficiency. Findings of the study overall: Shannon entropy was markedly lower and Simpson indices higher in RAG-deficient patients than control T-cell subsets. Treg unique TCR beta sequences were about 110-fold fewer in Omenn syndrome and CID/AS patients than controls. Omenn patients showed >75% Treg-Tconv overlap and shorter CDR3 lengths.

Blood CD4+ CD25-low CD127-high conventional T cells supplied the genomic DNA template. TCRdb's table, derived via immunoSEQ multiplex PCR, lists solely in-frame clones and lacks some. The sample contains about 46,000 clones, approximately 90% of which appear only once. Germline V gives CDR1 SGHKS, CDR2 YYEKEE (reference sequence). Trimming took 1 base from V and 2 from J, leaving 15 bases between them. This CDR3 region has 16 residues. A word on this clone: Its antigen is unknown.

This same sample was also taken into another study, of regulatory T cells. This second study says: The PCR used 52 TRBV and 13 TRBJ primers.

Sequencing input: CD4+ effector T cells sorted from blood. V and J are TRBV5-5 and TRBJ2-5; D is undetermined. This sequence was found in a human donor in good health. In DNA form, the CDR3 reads TGTGCCAGCAGCTTGTTGGCCAGCACGATACAAGAGACCCAGTACTTC. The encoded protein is CASSLLASTIQETQYF.